The T cell receptor (beta chain) under discussion was sequenced for a study of OX40 agonist ivuxolimab in advanced cancers. This clone appeared once. Data came from immunoSEQ multiplex PCR; TCRdb stores just in-frame clones and leaves some out. The table includes 50,000 to 75,000 clones, roughly 87% detected once. V lost 3 bases to trimming and J lost 6 bases, with 9 bases between them. This CDR3 has 12 residues. Germline loops: CDR1 MNHEY, CDR2 SVGAGI. Sample: CD4+ or CD8+ T cells sorted from blood, taken in a trial of the OX40 agonist ivuxolimab. The chain links TRBV6-5 to TRBJ2-7; D is unresolved. The sequence was obtained from an adult with an advanced solid tumor such as melanoma, head and neck, liver or kidney cancer. The CDR3 sequence is CASSYGVREQYF. The CDR3 DNA is TGTGCCAGCAGTTATGGGGTTCGCGAGCAGTACTTC.